The rows below give T cell receptor beta chains drawn from one sample of a study of blood T cell repertoires in COVID-19. Clones were read by immunoSEQ multiplex PCR, and TCRdb kept only the in-frame ones, dropping some. Among over 85,000 clones listed, around 73% were seen once. Sequencing was performed on peripheral blood. These receptors were obtained from a man between 60 and 75 years old with active or convalescent COVID-19. Both conserved end residues are part of each CDR3. D genes are given only for firm matches.

D gene,V gene,J gene,CDR3 protein
TRBD1,TRBV19,TRBJ2-6,CASSQTGTGVAGANVLTF
NA,TRBV9,TRBJ2-1,CASSGPLTEKQFF
TRBD2,TRBV19,TRBJ2-1,CASSSRLAAYNEQFF
TRBD2,TRBV7-3,TRBJ2-3,CASSATGGSGSLDTQYF
NA,TRBV5-6,TRBJ1-2,CASSLPRDYGYTF
NA,TRBV12-3/TRBV12-4,TRBJ2-7,CASSLDSRPYF
TRBD1,TRBV20-1,TRBJ1-5,CSASSDRASSPQHF
NA,TRBV2,TRBJ2-2,CASGGWANTGELFF
NA,TRBV7-9,TRBJ1-1,CASSFGGAMNTEAFF
TRBD1,TRBV2,TRBJ1-1,CASTNKRQGVSEAFF
TRBD1,TRBV2,TRBJ1-1,CASSLDRVNTEAFF
NA,TRBV6-5,TRBJ2-5,CASRTGQTIQETQYF
NA,TRBV24-1,TRBJ1-2,CATHAGVGYGYTF
NA,TRBV6-5,TRBJ1-5,CASIVGPGGNQPQHF
TRBD1,TRBV5-1,TRBJ1-4,CASSLGQGDAKLFF
NA,TRBV25-1,TRBJ1-1,CASTLLNTEAFF
TRBD2,TRBV11-2,TRBJ2-1,CASSPRGGRAYREQFF
TRBD2,TRBV7-8,TRBJ2-1,CASSLKGGRAGEQFF
NA,TRBV4-2,TRBJ1-6,CASSQVLEAPLHF
TRBD1,TRBV5-1,TRBJ2-5,CASSFGQGGETQYF
TRBD1,TRBV28,TRBJ1-3,CASRDRANTIYF
TRBD2,TRBV7-2,TRBJ2-5,CASSFSGRKETQYF
NA,TRBV27,TRBJ1-5,CASSLSRDQPQHF
TRBD1,TRBV5-6,TRBJ1-2,CASSPSYDRVFYGYTF
NA,TRBV4-1,TRBJ1-5,CASSQVLSNQPQHF
NA,TRBV6-5,TRBJ1-1,CASSYQGRNTEAFF
TRBD2,TRBV15,TRBJ2-5,CATSRDPSTGGTSGGMGKTQYF
NA,TRBV4-2,TRBJ1-4,CATSNGREGEKLFF
TRBD2,TRBV4-1,TRBJ2-3,CASSQGSTGGPADTQYF
TRBD2,TRBV6-1,TRBJ2-1,CASSERLADDNEQFF
NA,TRBV19,TRBJ2-3,CASSIDTATDTQYF